These T cell receptor beta chains were read from a single sample in a study of Ad26.COV2.S vaccination and SARS-CoV-2 variants. Data came from immunoSEQ multiplex PCR; TCRdb stores just in-frame clones and leaves some out. The sample has over 400,000 clones, around 91% seen once; the top ten hold around 4.5%. This specimen consisted of peripheral blood, obtained in a trial of Ad26.COV2.S vaccine versus placebo. These receptor sequences come from a person between 18 and 60 years old who received the Ad26.COV2.S COVID-19 vaccine or a placebo. Both conserved end residues are part of each CDR3. Fields, in order: J gene, V gene, clone size, D gene, CDR3 DNA, CDR3 protein. D genes are given only for firm matches. The listing skips clone size in some rows; elsewhere it reads once, few, many or a size class.

TRBJ1-6 | TRBV27 | once | . | TGTGCCAGCAGTCGCCCCGGGGGGATAGGTTCACCCCTCCACTTT | CASSRPGGIGSPLHF
TRBJ1-6 | TRBV27 | . | TRBD1 | TGTGCCAGCAGGACAGGGGGCACCAATTCACCCCTCCACTTT | CASRTGGTNSPLHF
TRBJ2-3 | TRBV27 | . | . | TGTGCCAGCAGTTTAAGGGACACAGATACGCAGTATTTT | CASSLRDTDTQYF
TRBJ2-3 | TRBV7-9 | . | . | TGTGCCAGCAGCTTAGGAGGGTACACAGATACGCAGTATTTT | CASSLGGYTDTQYF
TRBJ1-2 | TRBV3-1/TRBV3-2 | . | . | TGTGCCAGCAGCCAAATCGTGCAGGGTCGCTACACCTTC | CASSQIVQGRYTF
TRBJ2-1 | TRBV2 | . | TRBD2 | TGTGCCAGCAGTGAACGGGGACTAGCGGGTTTCAATGAGCAGTTCTTC | CASSERGLAGFNEQFF
TRBJ2-3 | TRBV7-8 | . | TRBD2 | TGTGCCAGCAGCACCGAACTAGCGGGAGATAAAAATACGCAGTATTTT | CASSTELAGDKNTQYF
TRBJ1-5 | TRBV6-5 | . | . | TGTGCCACCCGGGGTCGGGCGGGCAATCAGCCCCAGCATTTT | CATRGRAGNQPQHF
TRBJ2-7 | TRBV28 | . | . | TGTGCCAGCAGTTTATCGTCCTACGAGCAGTACTTC | CASSLSSYEQYF
TRBJ1-1 | TRBV27 | . | TRBD1 | TGTGCCAGCATCGGACAGGCGAACACTGAAGCTTTCTTT | CASIGQANTEAFF
TRBJ2-1 | TRBV19 | . | . | TGTGCCAGTAGCCAAGAATTTGAGCAGTTCTTC | CASSQEFEQFF
TRBJ1-5 | TRBV3-1/TRBV3-2 | few | . | TGTGCCAGCAGCCAAAACCAGGGACAGCCCCAGCATTTT | CASSQNQGQPQHF
TRBJ2-4 | TRBV7-8 | . | . | TGTGCCAGCAGCCGGGAGGGGGCCAGCGGGATATACATTCAGTACTTC | CASSREGASGIYIQYF
TRBJ2-5 | TRBV5-4 | . | TRBD2 | TGTGCCAGCAGCACGCGCGGGAGGGGACAAGAGACCCAGTACTTC | CASSTRGRGQETQYF
TRBJ2-1 | TRBV24-1 | . | TRBD2 | TGTGCCACCAGTGATCCACTAGCGGGAGAGTCTGGTGAGCAGTTCTTC | CATSDPLAGESGEQFF
TRBJ2-7 | TRBV7-3 | . | TRBD1 | TGTGCCAGCAGCTTGGACAGGGGCGAACCCCCCTACGAGCAGTACTTC | CASSLDRGEPPYEQYF
TRBJ2-7 | TRBV7-8 | . | . | TGTGCCAGCAGCCGAGACAGGAACCCCTCCTACGAGCAGTACTTC | CASSRDRNPSYEQYF
TRBJ2-3 | TRBV27 | . | TRBD2 | TGTGCCACCTCGGGACTAGCGGGAGGGGATACGCAGTATTTT | CATSGLAGGDTQYF
TRBJ2-3 | TRBV5-4 | . | TRBD2 | TGTGCCAGCAGCTTGCCCGCGGGAGGGGGAGATACGCAGTATTTT | CASSLPAGGGDTQYF
TRBJ1-5 | TRBV4-1 | . | TRBD1 | TGCGCCAGCAGCCATCCCGGGACAGGGGGCTGGAGCAATCAGCCCCAGCATTTT | CASSHPGTGGWSNQPQHF
TRBJ1-2 | TRBV13 | few | TRBD1 | TGTGCCAGCAGCTCCGGATCCCCAGGGGGGGATGGCTACACCTTC | CASSSGSPGGDGYTF
TRBJ1-1 | TRBV19 | . | . | TGTGCCAGTATCACGGACAGCTGGAACACTGAAGCTTTCTTT | CASITDSWNTEAFF
TRBJ2-3 | TRBV27 | . | . | TGTGCCAGCAGGCCTGCTTGGGGAACTAGCACAGATACGCAGTATTTT | CASRPAWGTSTDTQYF
TRBJ1-4 | TRBV18 | . | TRBD1 | TGTGCCAGCTCACCCCGACAGGGGGAAGGTGAAAAACTGTTTTTT | CASSPRQGEGEKLFF
TRBJ2-3 | TRBV21-1 | once | . | TGTGCCAGCAGCAAATTAGTTAGGACAGGGGGCACCGCAGGACCACCCCGTACGCAGTATTTT | CASSKLVRTGGTAGPPRTQYF
TRBJ1-1 | TRBV4-1 | . | . | TGCGCCAGCAGCCAGATCCAGGCTGCCCAAGCTTTCTTT | CASSQIQAAQAFF
TRBJ2-4 | TRBV19 | . | . | TGTGCCAGTAGTATAGGATTATCGGGAGTTGGGAACATTCAGTACTTC | CASSIGLSGVGNIQYF
TRBJ2-1 | TRBV10-3 | . | TRBD2 | TGTGCCATCAGTGAGTCTTTGGCTAGCGGATGGAGAAATGAGCAGTTCTTC | CAISESLASGWRNEQFF
TRBJ1-4 | TRBV28 | . | . | TGTGCCAGCAGTCGACTGACCGAGACGGGGGAAAAACTGTTTTTT | CASSRLTETGEKLFF
TRBJ2-7 | TRBV9 | . | TRBD1 | TGTGCCAGCAGCGCCGGACAGGGGAGCTCCTACGAGCAGTACTTC | CASSAGQGSSYEQYF
TRBJ2-7 | TRBV7-2 | . | . | TGTGCCAGCAGCCGAAATCGTAATTACGAGCAGTACTTC | CASSRNRNYEQYF
TRBJ2-7 | TRBV18 | . | . | TGTGCCAGCTCACCAGAGGGGCCTCCCTCCTACGAGCAGTACTTC | CASSPEGPPSYEQYF
TRBJ2-2 | TRBV10-3 | . | . | TGTGCCATCCTTCGCCAGTCGCGGGACCACGGGGAGCTGTTTTTT | CAILRQSRDHGELFF
TRBJ2-5 | TRBV19 | . | TRBD1 | TGTGCCAGTAGTGCGAGTACAGGGGGCTTTGACCAAGAGACCCAGTACTTC | CASSASTGGFDQETQYF
TRBJ2-5 | TRBV2 | . | . | TGTGCCAGCAGTGGGGACACCCAAGAGACCCAGTACTTC | CASSGDTQETQYF
TRBJ1-5 | TRBV2 | . | . | TGTGCCAGCAGTGAGGGGTGGAGGGGCAATCAGCCCCAGCATTTT | CASSEGWRGNQPQHF
TRBJ1-1 | TRBV10-1 | . | TRBD1 | TGCGCCAGCAGGGCCGTTGACAGGGGGAACACTGAAGCTTTCTTT | CASRAVDRGNTEAFF
TRBJ1-4 | TRBV3-1/TRBV3-2 | once | . | TGTGCCAGCAGCCCACAACCGCGAGGAGGGGTCAATGAAAAACTGTTTTTT | CASSPQPRGGVNEKLFF
TRBJ2-7 | TRBV2 | . | . | TGTGCCAGCAGACGACAGGTCCAGGACGAGCAGTACTTC | CASRRQVQDEQYF
TRBJ2-3 | TRBV5-1 | . | TRBD1 | TGCGCCAGCAGCCCCGACACAGGGGAGGATACGCAGTATTTT | CASSPDTGEDTQYF
TRBJ1-1 | TRBV2 | once | TRBD1 | TGTGCCAGCAGTGATCCGCGACAGGGGGGCCGGGGGACTGAAGCTTTCTTT | CASSDPRQGGRGTEAFF
TRBJ1-1 | TRBV29-1 | . | . | TGCAGCGTTGAAGATTTCGACAGGAGGAACACTGAAGCTTTCTTT | CSVEDFDRRNTEAFF
TRBJ2-3 | TRBV2 | . | . | TGTGCCAGCAGTTTGACAGGAGAAGATACGCAGTATTTT | CASSLTGEDTQYF
TRBJ2-3 | TRBV18 | . | . | TGTGCCAGCTCACCGGGATTCAACACAGATACGCAGTATTTT | CASSPGFNTDTQYF
TRBJ2-7 | TRBV19 | few | . | TGTGCCAGTAGCATCGTGGTGGCCTACGAGCAGTACTTC | CASSIVVAYEQYF